One TCR beta chain is described in this entry. This clonotype has at least ten counts. What antigen it recognizes has not been identified. No quality values exist for individual bases; no much larger clone is one base distant. This specimen comes from a study of read filtering for tumor transcriptome and immune sequencing (TCRdb year 2020). Regarding the research as a whole: The cohort was composed of some 16 male and roughly 13 female patients, with a mean age of about 65 years and an age range of roughly 47 to 90. TCR-region mapped reads per sample ranged from about 4.05 to 10.27 million with IR-seq versus only about 85 to 1273 with RNA-seq. One of the main goals was to work out a read-filtering strategy for immune repertoire data, in particular whether clonotypes backed by only a single read should be removed. TCR repertoires obtained by targeted immune repertoire sequencing and by bulk whole-transcriptome sequencing performed on the same bone marrow samples were compared. Under revised international staging, about 8 patients fell into R-ISS I, 15 or so into R-ISS II and more than five into R-ISS III. After DNase treatment, whole-transcriptome libraries were prepared with the TruSeq RNA Access Library Prep Kit. Study-wide findings and limitations: The correlation between IR-seq and RNA-seq shared clonotype proportions rose when single-read clonotypes were removed. In IR-seq, single-read clonotypes were about 81.9% of clonotypes but approximately 3.5% of total reads; in RNA-seq they were roughly 72% of clonotypes and 35% to 55% of reads. The sorted CD138-negative fraction was a mixed bone marrow immune population, not purified T cells. Compared with RNA-seq, IR-seq captured clonotypes at much higher depth and more reliably, and a smaller IR-seq throughput was enough to identify most shared clonotypes.

Each patient had bone marrow sampled at the time of active disease. Ficoll-Hypaque density gradient centrifugation was used to isolate bone marrow mononuclear cells. To remove myeloma plasma cells, the cells were labeled with CD138 magnetic microbeads on a MACS separator, and CD138-negative cells were then collected by negative selection. Flow cytometry on an Attune NxT with CD138 antibodies was used to check the purity of the isolated cells. Total RNA was extracted using TRIzol reagent and was quantified on a NanoDrop spectrophotometer. Paired RNA-seq and IR-seq were performed on the CD138-negative bone marrow sample of each patient. TCR libraries were constructed from roughly 400 ng RNA using the Immunoverse kit, and molecular barcoded adaptors covering alpha/delta and beta/gamma chains were employed. TCR library preparation used the same RNA that was used for transcriptome sequencing. Sequencing of TCR libraries was carried out on an Illumina HiSeq 4000 with 2 x 150 cycles. The source study handled its data this way. MiXCR aligned TCR reads to human V, D, J and C references and assembled the aligned reads into CDR3 clonotypes, with quality filtering and error correction included. The tcR package in R was used to analyze clonotype counts and gene usage diversity. Raw mapping reads were checked after the RNA-seq reads had been mapped by STAR aligner version 2.5.3a onto the human GRCh37 genome. To test how sequencing depth affected the clonotypes detected, IR-seq fastq files were randomly downsampled with Seqtk 1.3. TCRdb took the public reads, trimmed them with fastp at Q25, ran MiXCR for clone calling and kept in-frame beta chains. Rows merge per CDR3 protein into single entries with the most common DNA and genes. TCRdb's processing, not the study's, gives the V and J calls here. The sample has 25,000 or so distinct CDR3 sequences on record, 20% to 25% of them singletons. Roughly 15% of the sample comes from the top ten.

V ends up 3 bases short and J 5 bases short, with an unmatched junction base count of 2. The CDR3 sequence holds 14 residues, the cysteine and phenylalanine included. The retained sequence is limited to the CDR3, 42 bases, with the frame set at the first base. This receptor chain uses TRBV12-3 or TRBV12-4 and TRBJ2-1; 9 middle bases align to TRBD2. The TCR comes from a donor aged 40 or over with multiple myeloma. Input material: a population of CD138-negative cells sorted from bone marrow. The cell subset or site label on this specimen signifies: bone marrow mononuclear cells depleted of CD138+ plasma/myeloma cells by negative magnetic selection. The DNA reads TGTGCCAGCAGTTTTAGACTAGCGGACAATGAGCAGTTCTTC. This codes for CASSFRLADNEQFF.